Shown below are 21 T cell receptor beta chains from a single sample sequenced in a study of beta chain features in type 1 diabetes. Expressed TCRB transcripts were sequenced after all isolated RNA was converted to cDNA. The data were produced by immunoSEQ multiplex PCR, yet TCRdb's version contains in-frame clones alone and is incomplete. Among nearly 250,000 clones listed, roughly 14% were seen once. Input material: naive CD4+ T cells from blood. The receptors were gathered from a woman in her 40s in good health.

This clone was picked up a small number of times. The chain employs TRBV19 and TRBJ2-2; the match to TRBD1 covers 10 bases. Trimming removed 1 base from V and 6 bases from J; junction bases left unmatched: 2. The CDR3 loop spans 15 amino acids. Per the germline V gene, CDR1 is LNHDA and CDR2 is SQIVND (reference sequence). The CDR3 here is CASSIGGQGAGELFF. The CDR3 coding sequence is TGTGCCAGTAGTATAGGCGGACAGGGGGCCGGGGAGCTGTTTTTT.

This chain links TRBV7-2 with TRBJ1-2, with a tentative D call TRBD1 (6 bases). The germline V gene has CDR1 SGHTA and CDR2 FQGNSA. This CDR3 region has 15 residues. V was cut by 2 bases and J by 4 bases, with 14 bases left in between. The CDR3 is CASSLRPGGAYGYTF. CDR3 coding DNA: TGTGCCAGCAGCTTAAGGCCCGGGGGGGCCTATGGCTACACCTTC.

The chain is built from TRBV7-9 and TRBJ2-2; D gene ambiguous. V lost 5 bases to trimming and J lost 5 bases, with 6 bases between them. CDR1 is SEHNR, CDR2 FQNEAQ, per germline (reference sequence). The CDR3 loop spans 12 amino acids. This CDR3 reads CASSQTTGELFF. In nucleotides, the CDR3 is TGTGCCAGCAGCCAAACTACCGGGGAGCTGTTTTTT.

V usage is TRBV10-2 and J usage is TRBJ2-2; D is undetermined. Trimming left V 4 bases short and J 3 bases short, with 6 bases between. This CDR3 has 13 residues. Germline values: CDR1 WSHSY, CDR2 SAAADI. CDR3 in amino acids: CASSGSYTGELFF. The CDR3, as DNA: TGCGCCAGCAGTGGTAGCTACACCGGGGAGCTGTTTTTT.

The rearrangement joins TRBV7-6 to TRBJ2-7, with 8 bases identical to TRBD2. The CDR3 length is 15 residues. The ends lost 1 base at V and 6 bases at J; junction bases unmatched: 8. Germline-derived CDR1 and CDR2 are SGHVS and FNYEAQ. The CDR3 is CASSLGGTRSREQYF. The CDR3 nucleotides read TGTGCCAGCAGCTTAGGTGGGACTAGATCCCGCGAGCAGTACTTC.

The V gene is TRBV4-2, the J gene TRBJ2-5; 8 positions agree with TRBD1. With the DNA end fitting TRBJ2-7 better, the J assignment may be wrong. This CDR3 contains 14 residues. Germline V gives CDR1 LGHNA, CDR2 YNFKEQ. Written as DNA, the CDR3 is TGTGCCAGCAGCCAAGGACAGGGGACCTACGAGCAGTACTTC. Translated: CASSQGQGTYEQYF.

CDR3 nucleotides: TGTGCCACCAGCAGAGCCGGTCAGGTCGCCCTTGGAGGCTACACCTTC. Encoded protein: CATSRAGQVALGGYTF. The V and J genes are TRBV15 and TRBJ1-2; D is unresolved. Trimming shortened V by 1 base and J by 8 bases, and 20 bases separated the two germline ends. The CDR3 sequence is 16 residues long. CDR1 is LNHNV and CDR2 is YYDKDF in the germline V gene (reference sequence).

V usage is TRBV11-2 and J usage is TRBJ1-1; D is unclear. The V gene's germline CDR1 is SGHAT and CDR2 FQNNGV. This CDR3 has 16 amino acids. V shed 3 bases and J shed 1 base, with 15 bases lying between them. Here the CDR3 reads CASSLYGKRGNTEAFF. Here the CDR3 DNA reads TGTGCCAGCAGCTTGTACGGCAAGCGGGGGAACACTGAAGCTTTCTTT.

The chain recombines TRBV7-9 with TRBJ2-5; 15 bases agree with TRBD2. The germline gives CDR1 SEHNR, CDR2 FQNEAQ (reference sequence). The CDR3 has 15 amino acids. Trimming took 5 bases from V and 4 from J; bases not matched to a gene: 2. The CDR3 nucleotides read TGTGCCAGCAGCCCGGGACTAGCGGGGGGAGAGACCCAGTACTTC. Translation: CASSPGLAGGETQYF. Together with reference TRBV7-9 and TRBJ2-5, the CDR3 gives the full variable domain: DTGVSQNPRHKITKRGQNVTFRCDPISEHNRLYWYRQTLGQGPEFLTYFQNEAQLEKSRLLSDRFSAERPKGSFSTLEIQRTEQGDSAMYLCASSPGLAGGETQYFGPGTRLLVL.

This clone has only a few counts. V gene TRBV6-4 combines with J gene TRBJ2-1; 11 bases line up with TRBD2. CDR3 length equals 15 residues. CDR1 and CDR2 (germline): MRHNA, SNTAGT. The junction had 6 bases not matched to a gene; V was cut back by 6 bases and J by 5 bases. The CDR3 nucleotides are TGTGCCAGCAGCTCGGGGACTAGCGGCCACAATGAGCAGTTCTTC. Amino acid sequence: CASSSGTSGHNEQFF.

The table lists this clone with a few counts. J is TRBJ2-3 and V is TRBV5-4; the D gene is possibly TRBD2 (6 bases). The length of the CDR3 is 14 residues. The germline V gene has CDR1 SGHNT and CDR2 YYREEE (reference sequence). Between the trimmed V and J ends, which lost 4 bases and 4 bases, there was a span of 13 bases. The CDR3 loop reads CASSPPTGADTQYF. CDR3 coding DNA: TGTGCCAGCAGCCCGCCCACGGGGGCAGATACGCAGTATTTT.

This clone was detected a few times. The V and J genes are TRBV10-1 and TRBJ2-2; 7 nucleotides align to TRBD2. The CDR3 is 15 amino acids. CDR1 is WNHNN, CDR2 SYGVQD, per germline (reference sequence). V gave up 4 bases and J gave up 5 bases; unmatched junction bases: 7. The CDR3 loop is CASSVLTGGTGELFF. In DNA form, the CDR3 reads TGCGCCAGCAGTGTCCTCACGGGAGGTACCGGGGAGCTGTTTTTT.

V is TRBV5-1 and J is TRBJ2-3; the match to TRBD2 covers 8 bases. The CDR3 contains 16 residues. Germline V lookup: CDR1 SGHRS, CDR2 YFSETQ. V gave up 4 bases and J gave up 0 bases; unmatched junction bases: 7. CDR3 in amino acids: CASSGGTRASTDTQYF. As DNA, the CDR3 is TGCGCCAGCAGCGGGGGGACTAGGGCTAGCACAGATACGCAGTATTTT.

The V and J genes are TRBV7-2 and TRBJ2-1; 12 nucleotides align to TRBD2. Germline CDR1 SGHTA, CDR2 FQGNSA. With V trimmed by 3 bases and J by 4 bases, 10 bases remained unmatched. The CDR3 covers 18 residues. CDR3 region: CASSFRAPGTSGYNEQFF. CDR3 DNA: TGTGCCAGCAGCTTCAGGGCTCCTGGGACTAGCGGGTACAATGAGCAGTTCTTC.

The chain couples TRBV5-6 to TRBJ1-1; TRBD1 matches at 8 bases. The germline gives CDR1 SGHDT, CDR2 YYEEEE. The CDR3 loop spans 18 amino acids. V shed 4 bases, J shed 4 bases, and the junction held 18 bases outside the gene matches. The CDR3, as DNA: TGTGCCAGCAGCCCCCGGGGCAGGGGGCGTATTGCCGGCACTGAAGCTTTCTTT. Its protein is CASSPRGRGRIAGTEAFF.

The chain links TRBV2 to TRBJ2-3; 7 positions match TRBD2. The V gene end was trimmed by 2 bases and the J gene end by 4 bases; junction bases not matched to a gene: 6. CDR1 is SNHLY and CDR2 is FYNNEI in the germline V gene. The CDR3 is 15 amino acids. The CDR3, as DNA: TGTGCCAGCAGTGAAACTAGCGTCCGCGCAGATACGCAGTATTTT. Translating it yields CASSETSVRADTQYF. Full variable domain (outside the CDR3, taken from reference TRBV2 and TRBJ2-3): EPEVTQTPSHQVTQMGQEVILRCVPISNHLYFYWYRQILGQKVEFLVSFYNNEISEKSEIFDDQFSVERPDGSNFTLKIRSTKLEDSAMYFCASSETSVRADTQYFGPGTRLTVL.

A few counts support this clone. The chain is built from TRBV5-1 and TRBJ1-6; D unresolved. The germline V gene encodes CDR1 SGHRS and CDR2 YFSETQ. V was clipped by 3 bases and J by 7 bases, with 5 bases between them. The CDR3 consists of 12 residues. For the CDR3, the DNA is TGCGCCAGCAGCTCGTCGAATTCACCCCTCCACTTT. Its protein product is CASSSSNSPLHF. The full variable domain, rest sourced from reference TRBV5-1 and TRBJ1-6, is KAGVTQTPRYLIKTRGQQVTLSCSPISGHRSVSWYQQTPGQGLQFLFEYFSETQRNKGNFPGRFSGRQFSNSRSEMNVSTLELGDSALYLCASSSSNSPLHFGNGTRLTVT.

This clone occurred a few times. DNA of the CDR3: TGTGCCTGCATGCAGGGGCAAAGAGACACCGGGGAGCTGTTTTTT. Its protein product is CACMQGQRDTGELFF. The chain employs TRBV7-9 and TRBJ2-2; possible D gene TRBD1, 6 bases. This CDR3 region has 15 residues. Trimming pared 11 bases from V and 3 bases from J, leaving 19 bases between. Germline lookup yields CDR1 SEHNR and CDR2 FQNEAQ (reference sequence).

The rearrangement uses TRBV11-2 and TRBJ2-7; 7 nucleotides agree with TRBD1. The V and J ends lost 1 base and 5 bases, in that order; junction bases with no gene match: 5. Germline loops: CDR1 SGHAT, CDR2 FQNNGV. The CDR3 covers 14 residues. CDR3 region: CASSLVRQGDEQYF. Written as DNA, the CDR3 is TGTGCCAGCAGCTTAGTCCGACAGGGTGACGAGCAGTACTTC.

CDR3 in DNA: TGTGCCAGCAGCCCAAAGGCAGGGGCTAGTGGCTACACCTTC. As protein: CASSPKAGASGYTF. The chain is built from TRBV5-4 and TRBJ1-2; possible D gene TRBD1, 6 bases. Trimming removed 4 bases from V and 7 bases from J, with 17 bases in between. The germline V gene has CDR1 SGHNT and CDR2 YYREEE (reference sequence). The CDR3 is 14 residues long.

J is TRBJ1-1 and V is TRBV18, with unresolved D. Deletions cut 6 bases from V and 0 bases from J, with 11 bases between. Germline V lookup: CDR1 KGHSH, CDR2 LQKENI. There are 14 residues in the CDR3. CDR3 DNA: TGTGCCAGCTCGCCCGTAGCATTGAACACTGAAGCTTTCTTT. Translated, it gives CASSPVALNTEAFF.